The 15 T cell receptor beta chains listed next were all sequenced from one sample in a study of blood T cell repertoires in COVID-19. Profiled with immunoSEQ multiplex PCR; TCRdb holds only in-frame clones, not every one. The sample shows 240,000 or so clones, around 88% of them seen only once. Sequenced sample: peripheral blood. The receptors derive from a young woman who had recovered from COVID-19.

V gene TRBV25-1 combines with J gene TRBJ2-5, with TRBD1 matching 9 bases. Unmatched junction bases numbered 3, after V lost 3 bases and J lost 1 base. Germline-derived CDR1 and CDR2 are MGHDK and SYGVNS. CDR3 length: 15 amino acids. The CDR3 nucleotides are TGTGCCAGCAGTGATCGGGGACAGGGCCAAGAGACCCAGTACTTC. Translation: CASSDRGQGQETQYF.

The CDR3 reads CSVGGPGNQPQHF. Here the CDR3 DNA reads TGCAGCGTTGGAGGCCCGGGTAATCAGCCCCAGCATTTT. The chain is built from TRBV29-1 and TRBJ1-5; D ambiguous. Germline V gene sequence: CDR1 SQVTM, CDR2 ANQGSEA. V lost 4 bases and J 4 bases, leaving 11 bases between the germline ends. The CDR3 is made up of 13 amino acids.

This clone was counted only a few times. The V gene is TRBV2, the J gene TRBJ1-3; D is unclear. This CDR3 region has 13 residues. Trimming shortened V by 3 bases and J by 7 bases, and 10 bases separated the two germline ends. Germline assignment: CDR1 SNHLY and CDR2 FYNNEI. Written as DNA, the CDR3 is TGTGCCAGCAGTGAGGATGAGGGTAACACCATATATTTT. It specifies CASSEDEGNTIYF.

The V and J genes are TRBV7-9 and TRBJ1-1, with D perhaps TRBD1 (5 bases). This CDR3 region has 13 residues. V lost 3 bases and J lost 2, with 7 bases in between. From germline, CDR1 is SEHNR and CDR2 FQNEAQ (reference sequence). CDR3 nucleotides: TGTGCCAGCAGCTTCACAGGCAACACTGAAGCTTTCTTT. It yields the protein CASSFTGNTEAFF.

V usage is TRBV6-5 and J usage is TRBJ2-7; 11 positions agree with TRBD1. This CDR3 contains 14 residues. V lost 6 bases to trimming and J lost 5 bases; unmatched junction nucleotides: 6. Germline V gene sequence: CDR1 MNHEY, CDR2 SVGAGI. The CDR3 DNA is TGTGCCAGCAGACCGGGACAGGGGGTCCACGAGCAGTACTTC. Encoded protein: CASRPGQGVHEQYF.

This chain connects TRBV18 to TRBJ1-5; 12 positions match TRBD1. Germline V gene sequence: CDR1 KGHSH, CDR2 LQKENI. Unmatched junction bases numbered 6, after V lost 6 bases and J lost 6 bases. This CDR3 region has 15 residues. The CDR3 here is CASSPGQGASQPQHF. As DNA, the CDR3 is TGTGCCAGCTCGCCGGGACAGGGGGCGAGTCAGCCCCAGCATTTT.

The V gene is TRBV18, the J gene TRBJ1-6; 11 nucleotides match TRBD1. With V trimmed by 1 base and J by 12 bases, 5 bases remained unmatched. CDR1 KGHSH and CDR2 LQKENI come from the germline V gene. This CDR3 has 15 amino acids. The CDR3 coding sequence is TGTGCCAGCTCACCACGGCCGGGACAGGGGGAACCCCTCCACTTT. It encodes CASSPRPGQGEPLHF.

This clone was seen ten or more times. This chain joins TRBV7-9 and TRBJ2-1, with D possibly TRBD1 on 5 matching bases. In germline, CDR1 is SEHNR, CDR2 FQNEAQ (reference sequence). The CDR3 consists of 19 residues. V gave up 5 bases and J gave up 6 bases, with 29 bases separating them. The CDR3 region has the DNA TGTGCCAGCAGCCCAGGAAAATTCGAAGGGGTCCCATGGAGCAATGAGCAGTTCTTC. This encodes CASSPGKFEGVPWSNEQFF. Full variable domain (remainder filled in from reference TRBV7-9 and TRBJ2-1): DTGVSQNPRHKITKRGQNVTFRCDPISEHNRLYWYRQTLGQGPEFLTYFQNEAQLEKSRLLSDRFSAERPKGSFSTLEIQRTEQGDSAMYLCASSPGKFEGVPWSNEQFFGPGTRLTVL.

The chain employs TRBV5-5 and TRBJ2-3, with 8 bases matching TRBD1. Losses at the gene ends were 3 bases for V and 7 bases for J; bases not matched to a gene: 10. This CDR3 comprises 15 residues. The germline CDR1 and CDR2 sequences are SGHKS and YYEKEE (reference sequence). The chain's CDR3 is CASSSTGGMSNTQYF. The CDR3 DNA sequence: TGTGCCAGCAGCTCAACAGGGGGAATGAGTAATACGCAGTATTTT.

The gene calls are TRBV29-1 and TRBJ2-1; 10 bases are shared with TRBD2. The length of the CDR3 is 17 residues. V was pared by 0 bases and J by 4 bases, with 9 bases of the junction left unmatched. CDR1 and CDR2 (germline): SQVTM, ANQGSEA. The CDR3 reads CSVEDRPSGSSYNEQFF. The CDR3 DNA reads TGCAGCGTTGAAGATCGTCCTAGCGGGAGTTCTTACAATGAGCAGTTCTTC.

The chain is built from TRBV19 and TRBJ1-5, with TRBD1 identical over 9 bases. V was clipped by 5 bases and J by 7 bases; unmatched bases: 9. The V gene's germline CDR1 is LNHDA and CDR2 SQIVND (reference sequence). CDR3 size: 15 residues. CDR3 nucleotide sequence: TGTGCCAGTAGTCCGGACAGGGGCTTCAGACAGCCCCAGCATTTT. Translating gives CASSPDRGFRQPQHF.

V gene TRBV19 combines with J gene TRBJ1-2; D may be TRBD1 (5 bases). The germline V and J ends were trimmed by 1 base and 4 bases, with 13 bases remaining between them. Germline CDR1 is LNHDA and CDR2 is SQIVND (reference sequence). The CDR3 sequence is 15 residues long. CDR3 sequence (DNA): TGTGCCAGTAGTATAGCTAGGGGAACGGTCTATGGCTACACCTTC. Residues: CASSIARGTVYGYTF.

The V gene is TRBV5-1, the J gene TRBJ2-7; possible D gene TRBD1, 5 bases. CDR3 length: 15 amino acids. Germline loops: CDR1 SGHRS, CDR2 YFSETQ. The V end lost 0 bases, the J end lost 3 bases, and 13 bases lay between the germline ends. The CDR3 spells CASSLGQNTNYEQYF. DNA of the CDR3: TGCGCCAGCAGCTTGGGACAGAACACAAACTACGAGCAGTACTTC.

This chain connects TRBV9 to TRBJ1-2; D unresolved. Germline values: CDR1 SGDLS, CDR2 YYNGEE. Trimming took 5 bases from V and 11 from J, leaving 7 bases between them. The CDR3 contains 9 residues. The CDR3 reads CASRGGYTF. CDR3 sequence (DNA): TGTGCCAGCAGAGGAGGGTACACCTTC.

The chain links TRBV7-2 to TRBJ2-5; TRBD2 might be the D (6 bases). V was clipped by 1 base and J by 2 bases, with 11 bases between them. Germline loops: CDR1 SGHTA, CDR2 FQGNSA. The CDR3 covers 15 residues. The CDR3 spells CASSLGRDLQETQYF. CDR3 nucleotide sequence: TGTGCCAGCAGCTTAGGGAGGGACCTACAAGAGACCCAGTACTTC.